A selection of T cell receptor beta chains follows, all from one sample in a study of tumor-infiltrating lymphocytes in primary liver carcinoma. From the multiplex PCR reads, TCRdb called clonotypes with MiXCR, one entry per CDR3 protein. The sample has 20,000 to 25,000 distinct CDR3 sequences, roughly 79% seen once. What was sequenced was liver tumor tissue from sampling region 1. The receptors come from a woman aged 25 to 39 with primary liver carcinoma and hepatitis B virus infection. Each CDR3 is given with its conserved first and last residue. D genes are given only for firm matches. Part of the rows lack a size; the others show once, few, many or a class for expanded clones.

D gene	V gene	clone size	J gene	CDR3 DNA	CDR3 protein
NA	TRBV7-8	NA	TRBJ2-3	TGTGCTAGCAGCTCACTACTGTCAGATACGCAGTATTTT	CASSSLLSDTQYF
NA	TRBV4-2	NA	TRBJ2-7	TGTGCCAGCAGCCAACCTAGTCACTACGAAGAGTACTTC	CASSQPSHYEEYF
TRBD1	TRBV6-6	NA	TRBJ2-4	TGTGCCAGCAGTCCCACAGGGGCCCCTATCCTACTAGCCAAAAACATTCAGTACTTC	CASSPTGAPILLAKNIQYF
TRBD1	TRBV19	NA	TRBJ1-1	TGTGCCAGTAGTGCCGAGTCTGCACAGGGGCGCAAAGAAGCTTTCTTT	CASSAESAQGRKEAFF
NA	TRBV29-1	NA	TRBJ2-3	TGCAGCGTTGATGGGGGTAGCACAGATACGCGGTATTTT	CSVDGGSTDTRYF
TRBD2	TRBV4-3	NA	TRBJ2-1	TGCGCCAGCAGCCAAAACGTAGCGGGAACCAGAGACGGGCAGTTCTTC	CASSQNVAGTRDGQFF
NA	TRBV12-3/TRBV12-4	NA	TRBJ2-4	TGTGCCAGCTCGATCCCCGGGCGGGACCTCACCAAAAACATTCAGTACTTC	CASSIPGRDLTKNIQYF
NA	TRBV11-1	NA	TRBJ2-2	TGTGCTAGCAGCTTAGTGGGGGATACGAACACTGGGGAGCCGTTTTTT	CASSLVGDTNTGEPFF
NA	TRBV5-1	many	TRBJ2-1	TGCGCCAGCAGCTTGGGCCAGAGCTCCTACAATGAGCAGTTCTTC	CASSLGQSSYNEQFF
NA	TRBV7-8	NA	TRBJ1-3	TGTGCCAGCAGCCCCGGGGGGGCTGGAAACACCATATATTTT	CASSPGGAGNTIYF
NA	TRBV11-3	NA	TRBJ2-1	TGTGCCAGCAGCTTAGGAACTAGGGGGAAGCTTGAGCAGTTCTTC	CASSLGTRGKLEQFF
NA	TRBV6-6	NA	TRBJ1-1	TGTGCCAGCAAAGGGGGTGAGGGATACCGCACTGAAGCTTTCTTT	CASKGGEGYRTEAFF
TRBD2	TRBV11-2	many	TRBJ2-1	TGTGCCAGCAGCTTAGAGAGCGGGAGTGTGAGTGAGCAGTTCTTC	CASSLESGSVSEQFF
NA	TRBV24-1	medium-sized	TRBJ1-2	TGTGCCACCAGTGGGGGCCGGCTTGGCTACACCTTC	CATSGGRLGYTF
TRBD2	TRBV11-2	NA	TRBJ2-5	TGTGCCAGCTGCTACTCCCGTGGTAGCGGGAGAGAGACCCAGTACTTC	CASCYSRGSGRETQYF
NA	TRBV11-1	NA	TRBJ2-3	NA	CASSLGFGAGAGTTGTQYF
TRBD1	TRBV7-8	many	TRBJ2-7	TGTGCCAGCAGCTTAGGACGGGGACAGGGGAGCCACGAGCAGTACTTC	CASSLGRGQGSHEQYF
NA	TRBV5-1	NA	TRBJ2-1	TGCGCCAGTACCCCGTGCCCAGACTATTCATACAATGAGCAGTTCTTC	CASTPCPDYSYNEQFF
TRBD2	TRBV4-2	NA	TRBJ2-2	TGTGCCAGCAGCCAACCTCTGAGGACTAGCGAAACCGGGGAGCTGTTTTTT	CASSQPLRTSETGELFF
NA	TRBV6-1	NA	TRBJ1-2	TGTGCCAGTAGTGAAAGGTTCCTGGTCGTTAGATCTAACTATGGCTACACCTTC	CASSERFLVVRSNYGYTF
NA	TRBV4-1	NA	TRBJ2-1	TGCGCCAGCAGCCAAGATCCCGGCCTACACAATGAGCAGTTCTTC	CASSQDPGLHNEQFF
NA	TRBV24-1	NA	TRBJ2-3	TGTGCCACCGGCGATACTATCGGGACGGTGACGCAGTATTTT	CATGDTIGTVTQYF
NA	TRBV12-3/TRBV12-4	NA	TRBJ2-3	TGTGCCAGCAGTCTTCTCCCTCCTTGCACAGATACGCAGTATTTT	CASSLLPPCTDTQYF
NA	TRBV29-1	NA	TRBJ1-1	TGCAGCGTCGAGACATGGAGCACTGAGACTTTCTTT	CSVETWSTETFF
NA	TRBV13	NA	TRBJ2-3	TGTGCCAGCAGCTTGGGTTTAACGGATACACACTATTTT	CASSLGLTDTHYF
NA	TRBV5-1	NA	TRBJ1-1	TGCGCCAGCAGCCCGAAACGAATCGGTAGTATCAGAGACACTGAAGCTTTCTTT	CASSPKRIGSIRDTEAFF
TRBD1	TRBV7-9	many	TRBJ1-1	TGTACCAGCAGCCGACAGGGAACTGAAGCTTTCTTT	CTSSRQGTEAFF
NA	TRBV11-3	NA	TRBJ1-6	TGTGCCAGCAGCTTTAAGTGGGGCTATAACTCAGCCCTCCACTTT	CASSFKWGYNSALHF
TRBD1	TRBV11-2	NA	TRBJ1-1	TGTGCTAGCAGCGCTCGGGACAGGGGGCGCAAGGGGTGGAGTAACACTGAAGTCTTCTTT	CASSARDRGRKGWSNTEVFF